In its sample, the clone carrying this TCR beta chain is medium-sized. The antigen is unknown. The data stem from a study of T-cell memory formation after mild COVID-19. Study-level findings and limits: Memory sampled before infection contained some responding clones, suggesting cross-reactive memory joined. CD8+ contracting clones occupied EMRA, while CD4+ ones occupied mainly CM and EM.

Germline values: CDR1 SGHTA, CDR2 FQGTGA. The germline V and J ends were trimmed by 2 bases and 8 bases, with 13 bases remaining between them. The CDR3 contains 14 residues. 5'RACE, which relied on constant-segment primers, yielded TCR alpha and TCR beta cDNA libraries carrying sample barcodes and UMIs. TCRdb processed the 5' RACE reads anew with MiXCR; each CDR3 protein has one entry. The table has about 15,000 distinct CDR3 sequences, 20% to 30% seen once; the top ten hold 45% to 75%. V usage is TRBV7-3 and J usage is TRBJ2-1, with D possibly called TRBD1 or TRBD2 (5 bases each). The sequencing input was PBMCs or a T cell subset sorted from them (not recorded which). This sequence originates from a man between 18 and 29 years old who had mild COVID-19 (a few samples of this study predate the infection). Cell type and time point are not known. The CDR3 DNA follows: TGTGCCAGCAGCTTATGGGGGTCCGGGGATGAGCAGTTCTTC. As protein: CASSLWGSGDEQFF.